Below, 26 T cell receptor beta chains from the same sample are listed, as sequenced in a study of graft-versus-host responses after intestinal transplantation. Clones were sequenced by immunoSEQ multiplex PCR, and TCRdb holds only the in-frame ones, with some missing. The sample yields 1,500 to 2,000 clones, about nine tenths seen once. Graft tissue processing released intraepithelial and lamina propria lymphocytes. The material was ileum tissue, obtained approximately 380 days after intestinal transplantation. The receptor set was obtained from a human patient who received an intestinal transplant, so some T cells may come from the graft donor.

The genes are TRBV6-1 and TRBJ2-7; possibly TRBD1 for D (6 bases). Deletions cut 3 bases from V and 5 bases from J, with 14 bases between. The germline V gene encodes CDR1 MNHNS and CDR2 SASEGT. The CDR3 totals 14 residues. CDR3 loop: CASSDLYRANEQYF. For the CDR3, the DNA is TGTGCCAGCAGTGACCTATACAGGGCTAACGAGCAGTACTTC.

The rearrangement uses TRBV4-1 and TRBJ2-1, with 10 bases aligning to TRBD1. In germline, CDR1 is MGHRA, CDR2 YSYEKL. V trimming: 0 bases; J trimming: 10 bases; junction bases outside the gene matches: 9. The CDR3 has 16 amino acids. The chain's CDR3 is CASSQDPGQGSREQFF. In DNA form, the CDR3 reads TGCGCCAGCAGCCAAGATCCGGGACAGGGGTCTCGGGAGCAGTTCTTC.

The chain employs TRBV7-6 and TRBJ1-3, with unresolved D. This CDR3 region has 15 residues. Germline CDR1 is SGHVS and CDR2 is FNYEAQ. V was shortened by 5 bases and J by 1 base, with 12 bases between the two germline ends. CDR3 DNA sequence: TGTGCCAGCAGCCCCGGTCTGGGATCTGGAAACACCATATATTTT. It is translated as CASSPGLGSGNTIYF.

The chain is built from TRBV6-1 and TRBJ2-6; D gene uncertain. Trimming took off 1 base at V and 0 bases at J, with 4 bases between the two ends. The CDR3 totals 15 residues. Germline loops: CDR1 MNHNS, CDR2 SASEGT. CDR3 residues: CASSEGDSGANVLTF. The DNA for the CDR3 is TGTGCCAGCAGTGAAGGGGACTCTGGGGCCAACGTCCTGACTTTC.

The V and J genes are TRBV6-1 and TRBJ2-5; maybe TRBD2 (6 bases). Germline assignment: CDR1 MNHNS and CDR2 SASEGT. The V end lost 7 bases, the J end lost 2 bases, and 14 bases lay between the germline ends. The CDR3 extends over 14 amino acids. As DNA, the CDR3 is TGTGCCAGCAATCAAGCGGGCATGCAAGAGACCCAGTACTTC. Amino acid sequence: CASNQAGMQETQYF.

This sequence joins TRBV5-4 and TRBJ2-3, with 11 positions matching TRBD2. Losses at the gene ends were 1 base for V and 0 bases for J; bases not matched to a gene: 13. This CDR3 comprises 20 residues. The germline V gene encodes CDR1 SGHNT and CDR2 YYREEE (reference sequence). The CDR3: CASSLNLAGGPFRSTDTQYF. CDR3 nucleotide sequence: TGTGCCAGCAGCTTGAACCTAGCGGGGGGCCCTTTCCGTAGCACAGATACGCAGTATTTT.

CDR3 nucleotide sequence: TGTGCCACCAGCAGAGAACTAGCGGCTACCTACGAGCAGTACTTC. Its translation is CATSRELAATYEQYF. The rearrangement joins TRBV15 to TRBJ2-7, with 8 bases that match TRBD2. Germline trimming cut 0 bases from V and 2 bases from J; bases unmatched to any gene: 3. Germline assignment: CDR1 LNHNV and CDR2 YYDKDF (reference sequence). This CDR3 region has 15 residues.

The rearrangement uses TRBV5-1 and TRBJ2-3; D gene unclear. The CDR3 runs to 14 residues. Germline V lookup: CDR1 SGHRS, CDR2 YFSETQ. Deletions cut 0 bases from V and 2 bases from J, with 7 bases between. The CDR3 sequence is CASSLESITDTQYF. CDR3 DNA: TGCGCCAGCAGCTTGGAATCAATCACAGATACGCAGTATTTT.

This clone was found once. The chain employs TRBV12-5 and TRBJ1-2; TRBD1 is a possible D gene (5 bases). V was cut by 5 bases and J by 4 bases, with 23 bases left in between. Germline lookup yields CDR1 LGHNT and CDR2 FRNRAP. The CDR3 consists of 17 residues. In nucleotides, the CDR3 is TGTGCTAGTGGTGCCAATGGTCTGCAGGGAAAGACCTATGGCTACACCTTC. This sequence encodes CASGANGLQGKTYGYTF.

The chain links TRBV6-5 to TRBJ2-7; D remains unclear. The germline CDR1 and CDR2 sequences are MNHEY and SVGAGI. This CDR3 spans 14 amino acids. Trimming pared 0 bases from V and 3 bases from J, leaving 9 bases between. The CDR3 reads CASSYSLSSYEQYF. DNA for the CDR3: TGTGCCAGCAGTTACTCGTTATCCAGCTACGAGCAGTACTTC.

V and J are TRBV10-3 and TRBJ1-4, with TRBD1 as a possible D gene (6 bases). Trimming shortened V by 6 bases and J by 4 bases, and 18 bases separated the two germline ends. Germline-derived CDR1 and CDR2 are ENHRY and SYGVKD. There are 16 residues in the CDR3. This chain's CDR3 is CAISRGETGLNEKLFF. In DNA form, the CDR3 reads TGTGCCATCAGCCGGGGGGAGACAGGCCTTAATGAAAAACTGTTTTTT.

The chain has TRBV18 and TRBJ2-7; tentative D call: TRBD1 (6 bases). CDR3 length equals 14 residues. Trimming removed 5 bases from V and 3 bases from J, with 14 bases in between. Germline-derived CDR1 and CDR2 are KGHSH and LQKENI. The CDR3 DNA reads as TGTGCCAGCTCATCGGGTCAGGGGTTCTACGAGCAGTACTTC. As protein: CASSSGQGFYEQYF.

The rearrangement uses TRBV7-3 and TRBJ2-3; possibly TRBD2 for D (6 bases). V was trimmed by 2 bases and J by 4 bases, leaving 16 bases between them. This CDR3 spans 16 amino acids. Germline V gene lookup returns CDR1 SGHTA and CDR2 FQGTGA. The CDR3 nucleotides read TGTGCCAGCAGCTTATGGTCTCCGGGGGTGGCAGATACGCAGTATTTT. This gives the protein CASSLWSPGVADTQYF.

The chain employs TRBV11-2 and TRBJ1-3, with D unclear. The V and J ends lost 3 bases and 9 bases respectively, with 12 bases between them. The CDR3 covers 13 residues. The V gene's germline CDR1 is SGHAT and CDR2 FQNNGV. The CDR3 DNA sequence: TGTGCCAGCAGCTTGGGCGGTCGAACCACCATATATTTT. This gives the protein CASSLGGRTTIYF.

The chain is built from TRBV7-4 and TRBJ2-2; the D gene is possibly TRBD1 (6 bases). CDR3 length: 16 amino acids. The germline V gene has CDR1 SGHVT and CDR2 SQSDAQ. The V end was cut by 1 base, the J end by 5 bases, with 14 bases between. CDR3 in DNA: TGTGCCAGCAGCTTAGGAGGAAGTAGGGGGACCGGGGAGCTGTTTTTT. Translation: CASSLGGSRGTGELFF.

The CDR3 sequence is CASSPQRGPEYQETQYF. The CDR3 DNA reads as TGCGCCAGCAGCCCCCAGCGGGGGCCGGAATACCAAGAGACCCAGTACTTC. The chain carries TRBV4-1 and TRBJ2-5; 8 nucleotides match TRBD2. After removal of 4 bases from V and 0 bases from J, the junction contained 10 bases not matched to a gene. The CDR3 runs 17 residues. Germline-derived CDR1 and CDR2 are MGHRA and YSYEKL.

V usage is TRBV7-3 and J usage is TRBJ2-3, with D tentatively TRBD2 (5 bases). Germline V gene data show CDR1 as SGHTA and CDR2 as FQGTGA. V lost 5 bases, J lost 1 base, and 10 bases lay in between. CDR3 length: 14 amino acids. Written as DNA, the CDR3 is TGTGCCAGCAGCACAGCCGGGGGCACAGATACGCAGTATTTT. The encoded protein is CASSTAGGTDTQYF.

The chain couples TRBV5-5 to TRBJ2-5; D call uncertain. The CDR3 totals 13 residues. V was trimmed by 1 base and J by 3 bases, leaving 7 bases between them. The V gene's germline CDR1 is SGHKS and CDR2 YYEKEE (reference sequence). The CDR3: CASSLYGEETQYF. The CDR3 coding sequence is TGTGCCAGCAGCTTGTATGGTGAAGAGACCCAGTACTTC.

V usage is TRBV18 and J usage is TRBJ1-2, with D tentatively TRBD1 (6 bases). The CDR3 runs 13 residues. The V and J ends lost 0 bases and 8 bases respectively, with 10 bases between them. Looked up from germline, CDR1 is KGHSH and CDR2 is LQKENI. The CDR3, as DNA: TGTGCCAGCTCACCACCGGGGGCGAGGGGCTACACCTTC. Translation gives CASSPPGARGYTF.

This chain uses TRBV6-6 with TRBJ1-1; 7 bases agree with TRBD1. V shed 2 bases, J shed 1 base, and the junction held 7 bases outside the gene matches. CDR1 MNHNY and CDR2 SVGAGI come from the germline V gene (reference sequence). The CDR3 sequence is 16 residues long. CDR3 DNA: TGTGCCAGCAGTTACCCCAAGGGACAGAAGAACACTGAAGCTTTCTTT. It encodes CASSYPKGQKNTEAFF.

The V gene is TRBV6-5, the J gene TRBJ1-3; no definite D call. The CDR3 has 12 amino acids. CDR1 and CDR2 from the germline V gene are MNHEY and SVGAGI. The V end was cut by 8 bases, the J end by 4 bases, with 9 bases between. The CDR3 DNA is TGTGCCAGCGAAGGCACCGGAAACACCATATATTTT. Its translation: CASEGTGNTIYF.

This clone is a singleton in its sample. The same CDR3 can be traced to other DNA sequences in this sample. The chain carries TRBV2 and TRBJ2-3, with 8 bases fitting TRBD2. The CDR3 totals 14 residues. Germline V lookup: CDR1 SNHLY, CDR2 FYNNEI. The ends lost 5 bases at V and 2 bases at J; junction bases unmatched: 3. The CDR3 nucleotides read TGTGCCAGCAGTAGTAGCGGGAACACAGATACGCAGTATTTT. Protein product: CASSSSGNTDTQYF. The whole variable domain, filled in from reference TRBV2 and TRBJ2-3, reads EPEVTQTPSHQVTQMGQEVILRCVPISNHLYFYWYRQILGQKVEFLVSFYNNEISEKSEIFDDQFSVERPDGSNFTLKIRSTKLEDSAMYFCASSSSGNTDTQYFGPGTRLTVL.

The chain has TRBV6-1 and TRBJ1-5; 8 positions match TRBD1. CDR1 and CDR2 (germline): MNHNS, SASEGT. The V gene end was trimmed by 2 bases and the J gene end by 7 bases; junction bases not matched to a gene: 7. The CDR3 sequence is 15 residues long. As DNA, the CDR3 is TGTGCCAGCAGTGAATCGACAGGGGCCGACCAGCCCCAGCATTTT. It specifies CASSESTGADQPQHF.

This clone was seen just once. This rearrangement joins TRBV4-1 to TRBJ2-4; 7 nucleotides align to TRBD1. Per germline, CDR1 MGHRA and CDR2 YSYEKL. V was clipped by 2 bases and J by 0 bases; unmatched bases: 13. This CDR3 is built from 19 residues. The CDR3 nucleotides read TGCGCCAGCAGCCAATTTCCGGGACAGAAAATCCTAGCCAAAAACATTCAGTACTTC. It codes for CASSQFPGQKILAKNIQYF.

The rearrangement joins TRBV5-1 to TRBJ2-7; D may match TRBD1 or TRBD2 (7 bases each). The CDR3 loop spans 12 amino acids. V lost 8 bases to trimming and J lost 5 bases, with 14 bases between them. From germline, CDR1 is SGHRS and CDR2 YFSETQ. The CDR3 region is CASRQGGNEQYF. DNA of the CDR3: TGCGCCAGTCGACAGGGAGGGAACGAGCAGTACTTC.

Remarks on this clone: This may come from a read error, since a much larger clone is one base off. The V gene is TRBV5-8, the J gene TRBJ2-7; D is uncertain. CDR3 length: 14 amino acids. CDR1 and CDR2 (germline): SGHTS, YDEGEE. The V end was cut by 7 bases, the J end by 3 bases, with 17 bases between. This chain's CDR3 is CASGQELGLYEQYF. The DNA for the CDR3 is TGTGCCAGCGGCCAAGAGTTAGGCCTCTACGAGCAGTACTTC.